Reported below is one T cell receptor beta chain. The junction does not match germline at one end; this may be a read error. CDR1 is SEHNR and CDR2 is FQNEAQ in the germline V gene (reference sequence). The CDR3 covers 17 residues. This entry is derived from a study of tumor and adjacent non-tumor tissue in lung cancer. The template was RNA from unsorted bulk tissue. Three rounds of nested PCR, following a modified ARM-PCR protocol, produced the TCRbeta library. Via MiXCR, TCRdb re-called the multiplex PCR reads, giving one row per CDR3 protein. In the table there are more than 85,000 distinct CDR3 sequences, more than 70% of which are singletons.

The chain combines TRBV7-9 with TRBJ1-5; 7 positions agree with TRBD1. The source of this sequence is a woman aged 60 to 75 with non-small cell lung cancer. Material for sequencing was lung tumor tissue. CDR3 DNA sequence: TGTACCAGCAACTTAGCCTGCAGGGGGGGAGGAAATCAGCCCCAGCATTTT. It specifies CTSNLACRGGGNQPQHF.